Sequencing of this T cell receptor (beta chain) was carried out in a study of blood T cells in healthy people across ages. The second PCR ran roughly 6 to 11 cycles with a sample-barcoded 5' primer and J-beta primers. Each sample yielded at least 2.5 million CDR3-containing paired-end reads. TCRdb fed the 5' RACE reads into MiXCR, producing one record per CDR3 protein. The sample carries fewer than 900,000 distinct CDR3 sequences, roughly two fifths recorded once. This CDR3 is 15 amino acids long. Germline V gene sequence: CDR1 KGHSH, CDR2 LQKENI. V shed 1 base and J shed 5 bases, with 14 bases lying between them. In the case of this clonotype: Antigen unknown.

Points from the study as a whole: Across the age range, TCR beta diversity per million T cells fell in a roughly linear way. Strongly correlated with naive T cell percentage was TCR beta diversity.

This clonotype was sampled from a woman aged 60-75 years in good health. The chain carries TRBV18 and TRBJ2-5; D ambiguous. Sequencing input: blood. CDR3 DNA: TGTGCCAGCTCACCACGAGACCCTCAGCTGGAGACCCAGTACTTC. This translates into CASSPRDPQLETQYF.